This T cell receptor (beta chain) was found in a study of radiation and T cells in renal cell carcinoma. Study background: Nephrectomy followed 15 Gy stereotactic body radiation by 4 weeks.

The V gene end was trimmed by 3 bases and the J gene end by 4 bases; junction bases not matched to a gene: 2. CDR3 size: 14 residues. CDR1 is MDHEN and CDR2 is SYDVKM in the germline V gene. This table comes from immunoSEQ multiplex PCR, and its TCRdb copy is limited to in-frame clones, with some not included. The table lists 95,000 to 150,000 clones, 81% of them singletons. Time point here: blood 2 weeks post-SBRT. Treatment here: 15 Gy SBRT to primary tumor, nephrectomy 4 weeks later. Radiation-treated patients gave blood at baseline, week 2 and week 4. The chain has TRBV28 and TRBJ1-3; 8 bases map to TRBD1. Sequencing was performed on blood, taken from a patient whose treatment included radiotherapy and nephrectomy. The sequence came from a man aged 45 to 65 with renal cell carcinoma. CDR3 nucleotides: TGTGCCAGCAGTTTGGACAGGGCGGGAAACACCATATATTTT. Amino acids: CASSLDRAGNTIYF. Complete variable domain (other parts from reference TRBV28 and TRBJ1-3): DVKVTQSSRYLVKRTGEKVFLECVQDMDHENMFWYRQDPGLGLRLIYFSYDVKMKEKGDIPEGYSVSREKKERFSLILESASTNQTSMYLCASSLDRAGNTIYFGEGSWLTVV.